This T cell receptor (beta chain) was sequenced for a study of cytomegalovirus exposure and HLA in healthy donors. Primers: 60 Vbeta forward and 13 Jbeta reverse. Assay: immunoSEQ multiplex PCR; the TCRdb copy retains only in-frame clones and omits some. The repertoire has roughly 100,000 clones, 60% to 80% of them found once; the top ten carry 3% to 3.5%. CDR3 length equals 13 residues. The germline V gene has CDR1 MDHEN and CDR2 SYDVKM. V lost 5 bases, J lost 3 bases, and 10 bases lay in between. The V gene is TRBV28, the J gene TRBJ1-1, with D possibly being TRBD1 (5 bases). The source material was PBMCs. The clonotype comes from a man aged 25 to 40 in good health and CMV-seronegative. CDR3 sequence: CASSPHRYTEAFF. The DNA of the CDR3 is TGTGCCAGCAGTCCTCACAGGTACACTGAAGCTTTCTTT.